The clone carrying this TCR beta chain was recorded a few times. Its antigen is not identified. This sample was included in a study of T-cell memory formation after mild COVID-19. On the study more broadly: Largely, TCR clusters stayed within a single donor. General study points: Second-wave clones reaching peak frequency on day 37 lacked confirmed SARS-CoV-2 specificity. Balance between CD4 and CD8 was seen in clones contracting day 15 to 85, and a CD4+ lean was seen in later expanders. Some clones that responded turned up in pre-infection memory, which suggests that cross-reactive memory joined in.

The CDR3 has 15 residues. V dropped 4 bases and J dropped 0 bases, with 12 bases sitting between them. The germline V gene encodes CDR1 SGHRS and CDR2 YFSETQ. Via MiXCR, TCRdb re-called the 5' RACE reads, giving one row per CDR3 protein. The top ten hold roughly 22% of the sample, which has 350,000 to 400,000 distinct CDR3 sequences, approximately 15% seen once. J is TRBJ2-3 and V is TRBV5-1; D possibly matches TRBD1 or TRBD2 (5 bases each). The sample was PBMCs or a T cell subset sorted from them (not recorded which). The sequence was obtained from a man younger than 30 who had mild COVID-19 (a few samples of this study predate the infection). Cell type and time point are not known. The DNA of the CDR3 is TGCGCCAGCAGCCCCGAGGGGATTAGCACAGATACGCAGTATTTT. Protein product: CASSPEGISTDTQYF.